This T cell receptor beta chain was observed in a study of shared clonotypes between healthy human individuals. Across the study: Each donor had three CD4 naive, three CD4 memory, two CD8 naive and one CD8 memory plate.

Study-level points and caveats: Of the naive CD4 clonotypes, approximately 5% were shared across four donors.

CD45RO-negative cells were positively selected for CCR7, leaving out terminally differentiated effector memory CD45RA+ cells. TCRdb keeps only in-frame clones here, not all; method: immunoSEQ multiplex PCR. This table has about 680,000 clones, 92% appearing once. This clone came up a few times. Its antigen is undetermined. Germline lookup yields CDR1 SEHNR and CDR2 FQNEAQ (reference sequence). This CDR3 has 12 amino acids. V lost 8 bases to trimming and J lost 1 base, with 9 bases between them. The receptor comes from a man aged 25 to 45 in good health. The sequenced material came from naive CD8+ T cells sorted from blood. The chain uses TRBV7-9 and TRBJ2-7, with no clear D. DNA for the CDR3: TGTGCCAGCGGTGGCATATCCTACGAGCAGTACTTC. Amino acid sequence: CASGGISYEQYF.